These T cell receptor beta chains were read from a single sample in a study of blood T cell repertoires in COVID-19. Assay used: immunoSEQ multiplex PCR; TCRdb lists only in-frame clones, some missing. The sample consists of tens of thousands of clones, about 89% of them appearing once. Sequenced material: peripheral blood. The source of these receptors is a man between 60 and 75 years old with COVID-19, enrolled during active disease. The CDR3 runs from the conserved cysteine through the conserved F or W. A D gene is named only where the DNA matches it firmly. Size values are once, few and many counts, or a class for expanded clones, and some rows have none.

D | size | J | V | DNA | CDR3
TRBD2 | . | TRBJ2-1 | TRBV6-2/TRBV6-3 | TGTGCCAGCAGTTACCCACCGGGACTACTTTCCTATGAGCAGTTCTTC | CASSYPPGLLSYEQFF
TRBD1 | . | TRBJ1-2 | TRBV3-1/TRBV3-2 | TGTGCCAGCACCACAGGGGGCTATGGCTACACCTTC | CASTTGGYGYTF
. | . | TRBJ1-2 | TRBV18 | TGTGCCAGCTCACCACCTAGTTTCATCGGCTACACCTTC | CASSPPSFIGYTF
TRBD1 | . | TRBJ2-1 | TRBV10-3 | TGTGCCATCAGTGAGTCGGGGACAGGGGGAGGAAATGAGCAGTTCTTC | CAISESGTGGGNEQFF
. | . | TRBJ2-5 | TRBV24-1 | TGTGCCACCAGTGATTTGCGCTCCGGGGAGACCCAGTACTTC | CATSDLRSGETQYF
. | . | TRBJ1-1 | TRBV5-1 | TGCGCCAGCAGCTTGACAGTCATGAACACTGAAGCTTTCTTT | CASSLTVMNTEAFF
TRBD2 | . | TRBJ2-1 | TRBV11-3 | TGTGCCAGCAGCTCGACTAGCGGGAGGTGGAATGAGCAGTTCTTC | CASSSTSGRWNEQFF
. | . | TRBJ2-3 | TRBV6-5 | TGTGCCAGCAGGTGGGCAGGGGCAGATACGCAGTATTTT | CASRWAGADTQYF
. | once | TRBJ2-5 | TRBV4-1 | TGCGCCAGCAGCCAAGGAGCGGCATGGGAAGAGACCCAGTACTTC | CASSQGAAWEETQYF
TRBD2 | . | TRBJ2-7 | TRBV5-4 | TGTGCCAGCAGCTCCTTCAGCGGGAGAAAGGGACCCTACGAGCAGTACTTC | CASSSFSGRKGPYEQYF
. | . | TRBJ1-1 | TRBV19 | TGTGCCAGTTTCTTCGGGGGGTCCGGGAACACTGAAGCTTTCTTT | CASFFGGSGNTEAFF
. | . | TRBJ2-3 | TRBV4-1 | TGCGCCAGCAGCCAACTTCTCACGGGTACGCAGTATTTT | CASSQLLTGTQYF
. | . | TRBJ1-4 | TRBV9 | TGTGCCAGCAGCGCAGAAACCGGGGGAGGAAAACTGTTTTTT | CASSAETGGGKLFF
. | . | TRBJ2-6 | TRBV5-4 | TGTGCCAGCAACTCAGTCCAAGGGGTACATGGGGCCAACGTCCTGACTTTC | CASNSVQGVHGANVLTF
TRBD1 | few | TRBJ2-7 | TRBV10-3 | TGTGCCATCAGTGAGGGGACAGGGATGTACTTC | CAISEGTGMYF
TRBD2 | . | TRBJ2-3 | TRBV7-9 | TGTGCCAGCAGCTACCCCCAGCGGGAGGCCTCAGATACGCAGTATTTT | CASSYPQREASDTQYF
TRBD1 | . | TRBJ2-5 | TRBV3-1/TRBV3-2 | TGTGCCAGCAGCCAAGTCGGCCGGACAGGGGAGGAGACCCAGTACTTC | CASSQVGRTGEETQYF
TRBD1 | . | TRBJ1-3 | TRBV7-2 | TGTGCCAGCAGCCCGGGACAGGGGAAAGGAAACACCATATATTTT | CASSPGQGKGNTIYF
. | once | TRBJ1-1 | TRBV5-1 | TGCGCCAGCAGCTTGGTTTCCGGGGAGAACACTGAAGCTTTCTTT | CASSLVSGENTEAFF
TRBD1 | . | TRBJ1-4 | TRBV6-5 | TGTGCCAGCAGTAGGGGACAGGGACTTAATGAAAAACTGTTTTTT | CASSRGQGLNEKLFF
. | few | TRBJ2-7 | TRBV11-2 | TGTGCCAGCAGCTTAGATAGTTTCCAGCGCTACGAGCAGTACTTC | CASSLDSFQRYEQYF
. | . | TRBJ2-2 | TRBV6-5 | TGTGCCACCTACCCGAGAGAAGCCGGGGAGCTGTTTTTT | CATYPREAGELFF
. | once | TRBJ1-1 | TRBV7-9 | TGTGCCAGCAGCTCGGACTTCCGTTACACTGAAGCTTTCTTT | CASSSDFRYTEAFF
. | . | TRBJ2-3 | TRBV11-2 | TGTGCCAGCAGCTTATCGAAGAGGCAAGATACGCAGTATTTT | CASSLSKRQDTQYF